The rows below give T cell receptor beta chains drawn from one sample of a study of identical twins. TCRdb re-called the 5' RACE reads through MiXCR, storing one row per CDR3 protein. The sample contains about 720,000 distinct CDR3 sequences, about 18% of which appear only once. The same sample was also studied in work on T cells expressing NK-cell markers.

The sequencing sample was made of PBMCs. These receptors originate from a young woman in good health. The CDR3 runs from the conserved cysteine through the conserved F or W. The order of the fields is J gene, V gene, clone size, D gene, CDR3 DNA, CDR3 protein. D genes are given only for firm matches. Size tells how often a clone was seen (once, few, many) or the class of an expanded clone, and some rows leave it out.

TRBJ2-7,TRBV10-3,NA,NA,TGTGCCATCAGTATAACAGGGACGTCGTCCTACGAGCAGTACTTC,CAISITGTSSYEQYF
TRBJ2-3,TRBV5-1,many,NA,TGCGCCAGCAGCTCAGGGCTCGCTGGCCTCACAGATACGCAGTATTTT,CASSSGLAGLTDTQYF
TRBJ2-7,TRBV6-1,NA,NA,TGTGCCAGCGCAACGGGGCCAGGCCCCTACGAGCAGTACTTC,CASATGPGPYEQYF
TRBJ2-2,TRBV5-1,NA,NA,TGCGCCAGCAGCTTTGATCCAGGGATGAACACCGGGGAGCTGTTTTTT,CASSFDPGMNTGELFF
TRBJ2-5,TRBV4-2,few,NA,TGTGCCAGCAGCCAAGAGGCTGGGCAGCCCCTCCAAGAGACCCAGTACTTC,CASSQEAGQPLQETQYF
TRBJ1-5,TRBV7-8,few,NA,TGTGCCAGCAGCTTAGCACGGGGGGTGCAGCCCCAGCATTTT,CASSLARGVQPQHF
TRBJ2-6,TRBV10-3,few,TRBD1,TGTGCCACCAGACAGGGCTCTGGGGCCAACGTCCTGACTTTC,CATRQGSGANVLTF
TRBJ2-5,TRBV20-1,NA,NA,TGCAGTGAGCAGATACAAGAGACCCAGTACTTC,CSEQIQETQYF
TRBJ2-7,TRBV12-3/TRBV12-4,many,NA,TGTGCCAGCAGACCCGAGTGGGGGTACGAGCAGTACTTC,CASRPEWGYEQYF
TRBJ2-3,TRBV5-4,NA,NA,TGTGCCAGCAGCTTGGGTGGAGAAGGAAAATCAGATACGCAGTATTTT,CASSLGGEGKSDTQYF
TRBJ2-1,TRBV6-5,NA,TRBD2,TGTGCCAGCAGTTTGACTAGCGAGAGCTCCTACAATGAGCAGTTCTTC,CASSLTSESSYNEQFF
TRBJ1-1,TRBV7-9,few,NA,TGTGCCAGCATCCTAAACACTGAAGCTTTCTTT,CASILNTEAFF
TRBJ2-7,TRBV7-9,NA,NA,TGTGCCAGCAGCTTAGGCCCTAGCTGGACCTACGAGCAGTACTTC,CASSLGPSWTYEQYF
TRBJ2-1,TRBV5-6,few,TRBD2,TGTGCCAGCAGCTTCGGACTAGCGGGGGGGCCTGGCGGAAAAAATGAGCAGTTCTTC,CASSFGLAGGPGGKNEQFF
TRBJ2-3,TRBV6-1,NA,TRBD2,TGTGCCAGCAGTAAGGGACTAGCGGGGGACCGGACGCAGTATTTT,CASSKGLAGDRTQYF
TRBJ2-3,TRBV5-1,NA,NA,TGCGCCAGCAGCTTGGGTCACACTAGCACAGATACGCAGTATTTT,CASSLGHTSTDTQYF
TRBJ1-2,TRBV20-1,many,TRBD1,TGCAGTGCTTCCCAGCTGACAGGGAACTATGGCTACACCTTC,CSASQLTGNYGYTF
TRBJ2-1,TRBV9,NA,TRBD2,TGTGCCAGCAGCGTGGATAGCGGGGGGAATGAGCAGTTCTTC,CASSVDSGGNEQFF
TRBJ1-1,TRBV12-3/TRBV12-4,few,NA,TGTGCCAGCAGTCGAGACCCGGTCCTTGACTCCCGAGCTTTCTTT,CASSRDPVLDSRAFF
TRBJ2-5,TRBV2,many,TRBD2,TGTGCCAGCACTAGCGGGAGGGAGACCCAGTACTTC,CASTSGRETQYF
TRBJ2-2,TRBV7-9,many,TRBD1,TGTGCCAGCAGCTTCGGGACAGGCACCGGGGAGCTGTTTTTT,CASSFGTGTGELFF
TRBJ2-1,TRBV2,few,NA,TGTGCCAGCGATAGTTGGGTCTACAATGAGCAGTTCTTC,CASDSWVYNEQFF
TRBJ2-1,TRBV5-1,NA,NA,TGCGCCAGCAGCCCGATAGCAAGTTCCTACAATGAGCAGTTCTTC,CASSPIASSYNEQFF
TRBJ1-3,TRBV6-5,many,NA,TGTGCCACTCAGGGTACCGGAAACACCATATATTTT,CATQGTGNTIYF
TRBJ2-5,TRBV5-1,once,TRBD1,TGCGCCAGCAGCCGGACAGGGGTAAGGGAGACCCAGTACTTC,CASSRTGVRETQYF
TRBJ1-1,TRBV20-1,NA,TRBD1,TGCAGTGCCATCCCGACAGGGAGGGGGGTAGCCACTGAAGCTTTCTTT,CSAIPTGRGVATEAFF
TRBJ2-2,TRBV24-1,NA,TRBD1,TGTGCCACCAGTGAGTCGGGGCAGGGGGACCACACCGGGGAGCTGTTTTTT,CATSESGQGDHTGELFF